The 27 T cell receptor beta chains in this list originate from one sample, sequenced in a study of cytomegalovirus exposure and HLA in healthy donors. The assay was immunoSEQ multiplex PCR, and TCRdb's table has in-frame clones only and misses some. In the table there are some 79,000 clones, approximately 94% of which are singletons. Input material: PBMCs. The source is a woman aged 18-35 years in good health and CMV-seropositive.

This clone was seen only once. The V gene is TRBV15, the J gene TRBJ2-1; 15 bases agree with TRBD2. Per the germline V gene, CDR1 is LNHNV and CDR2 is YYDKDF (reference sequence). With V trimmed by 0 bases and J by 9 bases, 3 bases remained unmatched. CDR3 size: 16 residues. CDR3 sequence: CATSRDRGLAGGEQFF. As DNA, the CDR3 is TGTGCCACCAGCAGAGATAGGGGACTAGCGGGGGGTGAGCAGTTCTTC.

The chain couples TRBV28 to TRBJ2-7; D is perhaps TRBD1 (6 bases). The CDR3 spans 14 residues. The ends were cut back, 6 bases at V and 2 bases at J, with 14 bases in the middle. Looked up from germline, CDR1 is MDHEN and CDR2 is SYDVKM. CDR3 residues: CASRIDRPPYEQYF. The CDR3 nucleotides are TGTGCCAGCAGGATCGACAGGCCTCCCTACGAGCAGTACTTC.

This sequence joins TRBV10-2 and TRBJ2-7; a possible D gene is TRBD1 (6 bases). Germline values: CDR1 WSHSY, CDR2 SAAADI. The CDR3 has 11 amino acids. V was shortened by 5 bases and J by 8 bases, with 10 bases between the two germline ends. The CDR3 coding sequence is TGCGCCAGCAGTCTCCGGGACAAGCAGTACTTC. Protein: CASSLRDKQYF.

The chain carries TRBV10-3 and TRBJ1-4; D possibly corresponds to TRBD1 (5 bases). CDR3 size: 15 residues. In germline, CDR1 is ENHRY, CDR2 SYGVKD. V was pared by 9 bases and J by 4 bases, with 18 bases between. CDR3 region: CAMSEGASLNEKLFF. CDR3 bases: TGTGCCATGAGCGAAGGGGCCAGCCTTAATGAAAAACTGTTTTTT.

The chain employs TRBV7-2 and TRBJ2-1; TRBD2 matches at 9 bases. The CDR3 contains 16 residues. CDR1 is SGHTA, CDR2 FQGNSA, per germline. Trimming cost V 1 base and J 10 bases; bases outside gene matches: 11. CDR3 loop: CASSLGFAGGFGEQFF. DNA of the CDR3: TGTGCCAGCAGCTTAGGGTTCGCGGGAGGGTTCGGGGAGCAGTTCTTC. The variable domain in full, with the rest retrieved from reference TRBV7-2 and TRBJ2-1, is GAGVSQSPSNKVTEKGKDVELRCDPISGHTALYWYRQSLGQGLEFLIYFQGNSAPDKSGLPSDRFSAERTGGSVSTLTIQRTQQEDSAVYLCASSLGFAGGFGEQFFGPGTRLTVL.

V is TRBV2 and J is TRBJ1-5, with TRBD1 matching 11 bases. CDR3 length equals 15 residues. Germline assignment: CDR1 SNHLY and CDR2 FYNNEI. V lost 6 bases, J lost 4 bases, and 5 bases stayed unmatched. The CDR3 sequence is CASRSGTGGNQPQHF. The CDR3 DNA sequence: TGTGCCAGCAGGAGCGGGACAGGGGGTAATCAGCCCCAGCATTTT.

The V gene is TRBV19, the J gene TRBJ2-3; tentative D call: TRBD1 (6 bases). The CDR3 loop spans 15 amino acids. Germline lookup yields CDR1 LNHDA and CDR2 SQIVND (reference sequence). Trimming removed 6 bases at V and 0 bases at J, with 13 bases between. The DNA for the CDR3 is TGTGCCAGTAGCGCAGACAGGATTAGCACAGATACGCAGTATTTT. This encodes CASSADRISTDTQYF. Using reference TRBV19 and TRBJ2-3 for the parts outside the CDR3, the full variable domain is DGGITQSPKYLFRKEGQNVTLSCEQNLNHDAMYWYRQDPGQGLRLIYYSQIVNDFQKGDIAEGYSVSREKKESFPLTVTSAQKNPTAFYLCASSADRISTDTQYFGPGTRLTVL.

The J gene is TRBJ2-1, the V gene TRBV5-1; weak D call: TRBD2 (6 bases). V shed 4 bases and J shed 2 bases, with 16 bases lying between them. The germline V gene encodes CDR1 SGHRS and CDR2 YFSETQ. The CDR3 loop spans 16 amino acids. Written as DNA, the CDR3 is TGCGCCAGCAGCCCCCCGACTAGGCCTCCCTACAATGAGCAGTTCTTC. Translating it yields CASSPPTRPPYNEQFF.

The J gene is TRBJ2-7, the V gene TRBV30, with D possibly being TRBD2 (6 bases). The V gene's germline CDR1 is GTSNPN and CDR2 SVGIG (reference sequence). This CDR3 has 15 residues. V lost 1 base to trimming and J lost 4 bases, with 17 bases between them. The CDR3 sequence: CAWSGLEAGRYEQYF. The CDR3 DNA sequence: TGTGCCTGGAGTGGACTCGAGGCGGGAAGGTACGAGCAGTACTTC.

On this clone itself: Mismatch with germline at one junction end may stem from a read error. The chain is built from TRBV9 and TRBJ2-2; the match to TRBD1 covers 10 bases. This CDR3 has 17 amino acids. Germline CDR1 and CDR2: SGDLS and YYNGEE. This CDR3 reads CASSVVSTGGNSGELFF. In DNA, the CDR3 is TGTGCCAGCAGCGTAGTATCGACAGGGGGCAACAGCGGGGAGCTGTTTTTT. Complete variable domain (other parts from reference TRBV9 and TRBJ2-2): DSGVTQTPKHLITATGQRVTLRCSPRSGDLSVYWYQQSLDQGLQFLIQYYNGEERAKGNILERFSAQQFPDLHSELNLSSLELGDSALYFCASSVVSTGGNSGELFFGEGSRLTVL.

The V gene is TRBV6-6, the J gene TRBJ1-3; perhaps TRBD1 as D (6 bases). The V end was cut by 5 bases, the J end by 0 bases, with 14 bases between. Germline CDR1 MNHNY, CDR2 SVGAGI (reference sequence). The CDR3 length is 16 residues. CDR3 nucleotide sequence: TGTGCCAGCAGTAACCCTTGGGGACACTCTGGAAACACCATATATTTT. It translates to CASSNPWGHSGNTIYF.

With regard to this clone: At one of its ends the junction is not consistent with the germline gene, which may arise from a read error. This chain uses TRBV5-4 with TRBJ1-4; a weak D match, TRBD1 (6 bases). Germline CDR1 reads SGHNT; CDR2 reads YYREEE (reference sequence). The CDR3 contains 13 residues. The CDR3, as DNA: TGTGCCAGCAGCTTTGAACGGGGGGACATGGGCCGTTTT. Its translation: CASSFERGDMGRF.

Remarks on this clone: A junction boundary mismatches the germline segment, possibly from a read error. This chain joins TRBV28 and TRBJ1-5; 8 bases match TRBD1. Per the germline V gene, CDR1 is MDHEN and CDR2 is SYDVKM. The CDR3 totals 14 residues. The CDR3 loop reads CASRVPGGNQPQHF. The CDR3 bases are TGTGCCAGCAGAGTCCCAGGGGGCAACCAGCCCCAGCATTTT. The whole variable domain, filled in from reference TRBV28 and TRBJ1-5, reads DVKVTQSSRYLVKRTGEKVFLECVQDMDHENMFWYRQDPGLGLRLIYFSYDVKMKEKGDIPEGYSVSREKKERFSLILESASTNQTSMYLCASRVPGGNQPQHFGDGTRLSIL.

A few counts support this clone. The rearrangement uses TRBV4-1 and TRBJ2-2; no clear D. V lost 4 bases and J 7 bases, leaving 13 bases between the germline ends. This CDR3 has 14 residues. Germline V lookup: CDR1 MGHRA, CDR2 YSYEKL. The CDR3 sequence: CASSPSAVVGELFF. The CDR3 DNA reads TGCGCCAGCAGCCCCTCGGCGGTGGTCGGGGAGCTGTTTTTT.

This chain joins TRBV6-1 and TRBJ1-2; D is perhaps TRBD1 (5 bases). The germline V gene encodes CDR1 MNHNS and CDR2 SASEGT. Trimming stripped 2 bases from V and 4 bases from J, with 14 bases between. The CDR3 sequence is 15 residues long. The chain's CDR3 is CASSEIDGGTYGYTF. The CDR3, as DNA: TGTGCCAGCAGTGAAATAGATGGGGGGACCTATGGCTACACCTTC.

The J gene is TRBJ2-7, the V gene TRBV15; 9 nucleotides line up with TRBD1. J was trimmed by 3 bases and V by 5 bases; bases with no gene match: 5. Germline values: CDR1 LNHNV, CDR2 YYDKDF (reference sequence). This CDR3 spans 14 amino acids. CDR3 sequence reads: CATSPGQGYYEQYF. The DNA for the CDR3 is TGTGCCACCAGCCCGGGACAGGGCTACTACGAGCAGTACTTC.

The CDR3 DNA reads TGTGCCATCAGTGATCCCTCAAGACAACACACCGGGGAGCTGTTTTTT. Amino acids: CAISDPSRQHTGELFF. The chain combines TRBV10-3 with TRBJ2-2; no reliable D call. The CDR3 has 16 amino acids. The germline V gene encodes CDR1 ENHRY and CDR2 SYGVKD. V was clipped by 3 bases and J by 3 bases, with 14 bases between them.

The chain is built from TRBV28 and TRBJ2-7, with a weak D call TRBD1 (6 bases). Trimming took 4 bases from V and 2 from J, leaving 9 bases between them. The CDR3 runs 13 residues. Germline CDR1 is MDHEN and CDR2 is SYDVKM. CDR3 in DNA: TGTGCCAGCAGTTGGGGACAAGCCTACGAGCAGTACTTC. Translated, it gives CASSWGQAYEQYF.

This rearrangement joins TRBV7-9 to TRBJ2-7; tentatively, D is TRBD2 (5 bases). Looked up from germline, CDR1 is SEHNR and CDR2 is FQNEAQ (reference sequence). V was cut by 7 bases and J by 0 bases, with 7 bases left in between. The CDR3 sequence is 12 residues long. The CDR3 nucleotides are TGTGCCAGCACCGGGGACTCCTACGAGCAGTACTTC. This encodes CASTGDSYEQYF.

The chain employs TRBV28 and TRBJ2-7; 8 bases are shared with TRBD2. The J segment lost 4 bases and the V segment lost 4 bases, leaving 9 bases of the junction unmatched. The CDR3 is made up of 15 amino acids. Germline V gene lookup returns CDR1 MDHEN and CDR2 SYDVKM. This CDR3 is CASSSQRLALYEQYF. Written as DNA, the CDR3 is TGTGCCAGCAGTTCGCAGCGACTAGCGCTGTACGAGCAGTACTTC.

The table lists this clone with a count of one. The chain carries TRBV7-9 and TRBJ2-7; the match to TRBD1 covers 7 bases. There are 14 residues in the CDR3. The J segment lost 0 bases and the V segment lost 6 bases, leaving 5 bases of the junction unmatched. The germline CDR1 and CDR2 sequences are SEHNR and FQNEAQ (reference sequence). The CDR3 loop is CASRSGTASYEQYF. In DNA, the CDR3 is TGTGCCAGCAGATCCGGGACAGCCTCCTACGAGCAGTACTTC.

The chain is built from TRBV28 and TRBJ2-2, with 9 bases identical to TRBD1. CDR3 length: 15 residues. With 4 bases clipped from V and 3 bases from J, the junction kept 3 bases outside the gene matches. The germline V gene has CDR1 MDHEN and CDR2 SYDVKM. The chain's CDR3 is CASSYRDRDTGELFF. CDR3 in DNA: TGTGCCAGCAGTTACCGGGACAGGGACACCGGGGAGCTGTTTTTT.

The rearrangement joins TRBV4-1 to TRBJ2-3; TRBD2 matches 8 bases. In germline, CDR1 is MGHRA, CDR2 YSYEKL. CDR3 length: 16 amino acids. V lost 0 bases to trimming and J lost 1 base; unmatched junction nucleotides: 3. CDR3: CASSQDRGGRTDTQYF. CDR3 sequence (DNA): TGCGCCAGCAGCCAAGATCGGGGGGGCCGCACAGATACGCAGTATTTT.

This clone came up once. The V call is TRBV5-1, the J call TRBJ2-1; D is uncertain. V gave up 0 bases and J gave up 0 bases, with 7 bases separating them. Per the germline V gene, CDR1 is SGHRS and CDR2 is YFSETQ. The CDR3 is made up of 15 amino acids. The CDR3 DNA follows: TGCGCCAGCAGCTTGGGTGGAGCCTCCTACAATGAGCAGTTCTTC. It translates to CASSLGGASYNEQFF.

This chain joins TRBV4-1 and TRBJ2-7; 8 nucleotides align to TRBD2. The CDR3 contains 15 residues. The V and J ends lost 1 base and 3 bases, in that order; junction bases with no gene match: 5. The germline CDR1 and CDR2 sequences are MGHRA and YSYEKL. The CDR3 DNA reads TGCGCCAGCAGCCAAGGAACGGGGGGGCGCTACGAGCAGTACTTC. As protein: CASSQGTGGRYEQYF.

The J gene is TRBJ2-3, the V gene TRBV9, with 10 bases matching TRBD2. Germline lookup yields CDR1 SGDLS and CDR2 YYNGEE. The CDR3 covers 15 residues. The V gene end was trimmed by 3 bases and the J gene end by 0 bases; junction bases not matched to a gene: 1. CDR3 DNA sequence: TGTGCCAGCAGCGAGGGACTAGCGAGCACAGATACGCAGTATTTT. It translates to CASSEGLASTDTQYF.

The chain carries TRBV4-1 and TRBJ2-4, with D unclear. The germline V gene encodes CDR1 MGHRA and CDR2 YSYEKL. The CDR3 is made up of 18 amino acids. V was clipped by 1 base and J by 0 bases, with 16 bases between them. This chain's CDR3 is CASSQVSAVGLAKNIQYF. The CDR3 bases are TGCGCCAGCAGCCAAGTTTCCGCGGTTGGTCTAGCCAAAAACATTCAGTACTTC.